This TCR beta chain was captured by sequencing in a study of cytomegalovirus exposure and HLA in healthy donors (dated by TCRdb to between 2016 and 2019). Regarding the research as a whole: In an earlier analysis of under 600 of the donors, approximately 300 Gb of sequence data and 90 million to 130 million unique TCR beta sequences from roughly 200 million T cells were reported. Rather than drawing on any new phenotypic data, the later analysis identified candidate immune exposures from TCR beta sequences and the way those sequences occurred across donors. Across some 400 genotyped donors of the cohort, an average of approximately 220,000 unique TCR beta nucleotide sequences per donor were sequenced, and 15% to 20% of those sequences were non-productive. An early release covering roughly 600 HLA-typed donors comprised about 300 gigabases of sequencing data and 85 million or so unique TCR sequences. Donor age, sex, ethnicity and CMV serostatus were collected together with the repertoire data. The study aimed to test whether signatures of past pathogen exposure could be identified by cataloging public T cell receptors. To decide whether each TCR beta V gene segment behaved as functional or pseudogenic, an earlier analysis of some 600 of the donors relied on high-throughput TCR beta sequencing. HLA typing included class I and class II loci at four-digit resolution. In a later genetic analysis, genome-wide SNP genotypes for about three fifths of the roughly 670 donors were used, and that subset was treated as a discovery cohort. The T cell repertoires of under 700 subjects were profiled by immunosequencing and related to cytomegalovirus serostatus. A later analysis re-analyzed previously published TCR beta repertoires from roughly 690 donors and added high-resolution HLA genotyping to study TCR occurrence patterns. Several DR-DQ haplotypes were handled as single units for association and clustering because linkage in the cohort was strong. High-throughput TCR immunosequencing, statistical association of individual TCRs with disease status, and machine learning were combined to predict cytomegalovirus infection status. Every repertoire in the discovery cohort had been generated on one and the same sequencing platform. Of the 300 to 500 genotyped donors, 80% to 90% were placed in the genetic ancestry cluster associated with self-reported Caucasian donors. Typing coverage differed by locus: A, B, C, DRB1 and DQB1 were typed in about 629-630 donors, DQA1 in 500 to 550, DPA1 in 600 to 610, and DPB1 in 450 to 480. A separate validation cohort of about 110 different subjects was used in addition to the roughly 670-subject first cohort. General findings and caveats noted by the study authors: Across donors, most TCR sequences were observed very rarely, whereas some public TCRs were present in many individuals. Strong co-occurrence of HLA alleles, especially DR and DQ, made assigning TCR associations to individual alleles difficult. According to a later analysis, TCR association rates differed among HLA loci, with DRB1 alleles showing the most associated TCRs and HLA-C alleles showing the fewest. A later analysis associated 16,951 TCR beta sequences with specific HLA alleles at a false discovery rate of 0.05. According to a later analysis, most CMV-associated TCR beta chains appeared to be HLA-restricted, and the HLA associations seemed to be driven largely by CMV exposure. Because some donors lacked HLA typing at each locus, the association tests relied only on the typed subset. In both the original and validation cohorts, the classifier was reported to diagnose cytomegalovirus status with high specificity and sensitivity. A later genetic analysis associated a missense DCLRE1C variant with V-gene and J-gene trimming of TCR beta chains, and an independent cohort replicated the association. The authors suggested that the approach could potentially be extended to other disease states and immunological phenotypes. A further reported finding was that TCR beta sequences accurately predicted the HLA-A and HLA-B alleles for most subjects in the first cohort. Because counts were too low, 15 to 20 rarely observed V segments, including chromosome 9 orphons, were excluded from the earlier analysis of under 650 of the donors. Linkage disequilibrium might explain the correlated functional status among segregating V segments, but an unknown experimental factor could not be ruled out. According to a later genetic analysis, donors in an Asian-associated ancestry cluster had fewer N-insertions in productive TCRs than the approximately 610-donor mean. A later analysis found that HLA-associated TCR beta chains were more clonally expanded and had lower generation probabilities than equally common non-associated chains. In the study, about 150 TCR beta chains were listed as associated with cytomegalovirus. Sequencing depth was assumed to be roughly uniform across donors in the presence/absence analyses, though that assumption may not hold. Only TCR beta chains were sequenced in this cohort, and the absence of alpha or paired-chain data limited detectable features. A group of highly shared sequence variants was considered likely to be a technical artifact of the sequencing pipeline. In an earlier analysis of fewer than 700 of the donors, most TCR beta V segments appeared in productive rearrangements about 90% or about 30% of the time, broadly matching IMGT annotations. Some IMGT-functional V segments, including TRBV6-2 and TRBV6-3, could not be told apart with the 87-base-pair reads, so those segments were excluded. Three of the identified cytomegalovirus-associated TCR beta chains were confirmed in vitro to be specific for cytomegalovirus antigens. According to a later analysis, parvovirus B19, influenza, CMV and Epstein-Barr virus appeared linked to several top co-occurrence clusters. The only immune exposure information available for the cohort was CMV serostatus.

In its sample, this clone was seen a few times. The clone's antigen remains unknown. Base qualities are missing; no much larger clone stands one base away. The CDR3 measures 17 amino acids from cysteine to phenylalanine. Here the CDR3 DNA is all that survives: 51 bases in frame from base 1. As encoded in the germline V gene (reference sequence), CDR1 is SGHNT while CDR2 is YYREEE. Compared with germline, V lacks 0 bases and J lacks 7 bases; bases without a gene match: 9. In total, 500 to 700 healthy bone marrow donors made up the cohort. At the time of sampling, every cohort member was nominally healthy, though immune exposures that went unrecorded were likely present. The donor was CMV seronegative and was included in the group of 352 seronegative cohort members. A peripheral blood sample was collected from each donor, and TCR beta sequencing was performed on peripheral blood mononuclear cells. Genomic DNA extraction from the blood cell samples was performed with the Qiagen DNeasy Blood Extraction Kit.

The library came from the immunoSEQ multiplex PCR assay. A mixture of 60 forward primers for TCR Vbeta segments and 13 reverse primers for TCR Jbeta segments was used in the multiplex PCR. Amplification of the CDR3 region of rearranged TCR beta genes was performed with a multiplex PCR assay on genomic DNA. Amplified TCR beta libraries were sequenced as 87-base-pair reads on the Illumina HiSeq System. Concerning the study's data processing: A later analysis tallied around 80 million unique TCR beta chains across the roughly 610 repertoires, and about 12 million of those chains were shared by two or more donors. Raw reads were error-corrected and collapsed into unique sequences by a nearest-neighbor algorithm in which closely related sequences were merged to remove PCR and sequencing errors. CDR3 sequences were aligned to IMGT reference sequences to assign V, D and J gene segments. For a sequence to be retained, at least a six-nucleotide match to both a V gene segment and a J gene segment was required. Rearrangements were called productive when the CDR3 lacked stop codons and stayed in frame with V and J; all others were non-productive. Following IMGT convention, CDR3 was defined as the stretch from the second conserved V-encoded cysteine up to the conserved J-encoded phenylalanine. The earlier analysis of some 550 of the donors excluded any sequence lacking an unambiguous match to a single V gene segment. In an earlier analysis of a few hundred of the donors, V segments were called functional above 56.7% productive rearrangements and were called segregating when the between-donor standard deviation exceeded 5%. To diagnose cytomegalovirus status from the catalog of TCR beta chain sequences, a statistical classification framework was built. V and J gene assignment, in a later analysis, came from comparing TCR nucleotide sequences with IMGT/GENE-DB human TR gene sequences. Using the TCRdist pipeline, a later analysis assigned CDR3 sequences along with most-parsimonious VDJ recombination scenarios. In a later analysis, every TCR beta chain was defined by the combination of its CDR3 amino acid sequence and its V-gene family, and reads without a unique V-gene family were dropped. In a later analysis, fewer than 650 highly shared, low-generation-probability nucleotide sequences were removed to address suspected cross-contamination and a sequencing artifact. For each public chain, a later analysis derived a clonal expansion index from normalized ranks of inferred template counts within each repertoire. In a later analysis, generation probabilities were computed with a VDJ recombination model fitted to out-of-frame rearrangements, and the resulting probabilities were checked against IGoR. In a later analysis, hypergeometric tests were used to score TCR-TCR, TCR-HLA and TCR-CMV co-occurrence, with a repertoire-size bias correction applied to TCR pairs. False discovery rates were estimated in a later analysis by permuting HLA or CMV assignments 20 times. A later analysis grouped co-occurring TCRs with DBSCAN, adding TCRdist sequence similarity when clustering within HLA-allele-positive subsets. Repertoires with fewer than 30,000 or more than 120,000 public chains, plus five repertoires with anomalous nucleotide sharing, were excluded from co-occurrence clustering. The source is immuneACCESS, and TCRdb retained only in-frame sequences with V and J called. Part of the clones is not carried over; for the studies checked, unresolved V genes explain less than half of this, and the remainder is unexplained. D and trimming were read from the DNA, whereas the V and J calls and clone size are those reported in that table. Within this sample are 150,000 to 200,000 clones, with about 78% of them counted one time only. Over 2% of the sample belongs to the ten largest clones.

The source material was PBMCs. Here the chain combines TRBV5-4 and TRBJ2-2; TRBD1 agrees with 10 junctional bases. The sequence was collected from a man between 60 and 75 years old in good health and CMV-seronegative. The nucleotides read TGTGCCAGCAGCTTGGGATCGGGACAGGGGATGATCGGGGAGCTGTTTTTT. This yields the protein CASSLGSGQGMIGELFF.